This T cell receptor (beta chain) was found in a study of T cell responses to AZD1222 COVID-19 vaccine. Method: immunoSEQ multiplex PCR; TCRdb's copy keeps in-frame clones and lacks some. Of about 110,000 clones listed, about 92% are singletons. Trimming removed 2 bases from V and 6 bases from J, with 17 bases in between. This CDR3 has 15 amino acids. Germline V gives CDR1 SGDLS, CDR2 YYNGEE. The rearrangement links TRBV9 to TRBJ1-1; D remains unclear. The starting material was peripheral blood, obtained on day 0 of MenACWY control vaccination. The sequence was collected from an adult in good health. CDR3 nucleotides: TGTGCCAGCAGCGTCTCCCCGGTAGCTGTCGCTGAAGCTTTCTTT. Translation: CASSVSPVAVAEAFF.